This T cell receptor beta chain was captured in a study of blood T cell repertoires in COVID-19. Whole-study context: Specimens from acute and convalescent COVID-19 originated in the United States, Italy and Spain.

V was cut by 6 bases and J by 7 bases, with 10 bases left in between. The CDR3 spans 12 residues. Method: immunoSEQ multiplex PCR; TCRdb's copy keeps in-frame clones and lacks some. The table lists approximately 300,000 clones, around 90% of them singletons. This clonotype originated in a woman in her forties or fifties with COVID-19, enrolled during active disease. The sequencing input was peripheral blood. The rearrangement joins TRBV12-3 or TRBV12-4 to TRBJ2-1; D might be TRBD2 (5 bases). CDR3 amino acids: CASSMRGNEQFF. The DNA for the CDR3 is TGTGCCAGCAGCATGAGAGGGAATGAGCAGTTCTTC.